This T cell receptor beta chain was obtained from a study of T cell responses to AZD1222 COVID-19 vaccine. V dropped 4 bases and J dropped 8; count of bases not matched to a gene: 7. The CDR3 is made up of 14 amino acids. Germline lookup yields CDR1 SGHRS and CDR2 YFSETQ. Method: immunoSEQ multiplex PCR; TCRdb's copy keeps in-frame clones and lacks some. This table has some 170,000 clones, around 90% appearing once. Specimen: peripheral blood, collected on day 0 of AZD1222 vaccination. This chain connects TRBV5-1 to TRBJ2-2; TRBD1 matches 8 bases. This receptor was identified in an adult in good health. The CDR3 coding sequence is TGCGCCAGCAGCGGAGCAGGGGGCATGGGGGAGCTGTTTTTT. Its protein product is CASSGAGGMGELFF.